This T cell receptor beta chain is from a study of response to subunit inactivated influenza vaccine. Overall study findings and caveats: Researchers suggested that each seasonal influenza vaccination recruits few new T cells.

MiXCR, run by TCRdb on the RT-PCR reads, gives a single entry per CDR3 protein. Found here are 750,000 to 850,000 distinct CDR3 sequences, less than 20% of them singletons; the top ten hold around 9.9%. Germline V CDR1 and CDR2: SGHNT, YYREEE (reference sequence). This CDR3 comprises 14 residues. J was trimmed by 7 bases and V by 6 bases; bases with no gene match: 9. This clonotype was counted a few times. No antigen is known for it. The chain carries TRBV5-4 and TRBJ2-1, with 8 bases identical to TRBD1. This specimen was PBMCs from blood, taken 5 days after vaccination. The origin of this receptor is a man aged 50-60 years who received an inactivated influenza vaccine. The CDR3 is CASTTRTGRNEQFF. The CDR3 bases are TGTGCCAGCACCACCCGGACAGGGCGGAATGAGCAGTTCTTC.